The 27 T cell receptor beta chains below come from one sample, sequenced in a study of T-cell memory formation after mild COVID-19. From the 5' RACE reads, TCRdb called clonotypes with MiXCR, one entry per CDR3 protein. Among roughly 180,000 distinct CDR3 sequences, roughly 18% were seen once, and the ten largest hold roughly 3.9%. The sequencing input was PBMCs or a T cell subset sorted from them (not recorded which). These receptors came from a man between 18 and 29 years old who had mild COVID-19 (a few samples of this study predate the infection). Cell type and time point are not known.

This clonotype was detected a few times. The rearrangement joins TRBV14 to TRBJ1-2; 7 bases match TRBD1. Germline CDR1 is SGHDN and CDR2 is FVKESK. Germline trimming cut 8 bases from V and 3 bases from J; bases unmatched to any gene: 6. The CDR3 totals 13 residues. CDR3 sequence (DNA): TGTGCCAGCCAGACAGGGAGGGACTATGGCTACACCTTC. It is translated as CASQTGRDYGYTF. The full variable domain, completed using reference TRBV14 and TRBJ1-2, is EAGVTQFPSHSVIEKGQTVTLRCDPISGHDNLYWYRRVMGKEIKFLLHFVKESKQDESGMPNNRFLAERTGGTYSTLKVQPAELEDSGVYFCASQTGRDYGYTFGSGTRLTVV.

This clonotype was counted between two and nine times. V gene TRBV3-2 combines with J gene TRBJ2-2; TRBD1, the table's D call, was not compared with the DNA. TRBV3-2 is noted as a pseudogene. There are 23 residues in the CDR3. CDR3 protein: CASSQDFERGGAKPVLNTGELFF. Here the CDR3 DNA reads TGTGCCAGCAGCCAAGATTTCGAGAGAGGGGGCGCGAAACCAGTTCTTAACACCGGGGAGCTGTTTTTT.

The V gene is TRBV11-2, the J gene TRBJ2-3, with no clear D. Deletions cut 4 bases from V and 7 bases from J, with 9 bases between. Germline assignment: CDR1 SGHAT and CDR2 FQNNGV. The length of the CDR3 is 12 residues. The CDR3 reads CASSYAGNTQYF. CDR3 DNA sequence: TGTGCCAGCAGCTATGCCGGTAATACGCAGTATTTT.

The chain employs TRBV5-1 and TRBJ2-3, with 13 bases fitting TRBD2. Trimming cost V 0 bases and J 4 bases; bases outside gene matches: 2. The CDR3 runs to 16 residues. Germline V lookup: CDR1 SGHRS, CDR2 YFSETQ. CDR3 sequence: CASSLELAGGPDTQYF. The CDR3 bases are TGCGCCAGCAGCTTGGAACTAGCGGGGGGGCCAGATACGCAGTATTTT.

V gene TRBV6-2 or TRBV6-3 combines with J gene TRBJ2-1; D is possibly TRBD2 (5 bases). This CDR3 spans 13 amino acids. Germline V gene data show CDR1 as MNHEY and CDR2 as SVGEGT. V lost 5 bases and J 6 bases, leaving 11 bases between the germline ends. CDR3 nucleotides: TGTGCCAGCAGTGGGAGAGAGCCCAATGAGCAGTTCTTC. Translation: CASSGREPNEQFF.

A few counts support this clonotype. The V gene is TRBV20-1, the J gene TRBJ2-1, with D perhaps TRBD1 (6 bases). Trimming cost V 3 bases and J 5 bases, with 17 bases left between them. The CDR3 length is 15 residues. Germline CDR1 DFQATT, CDR2 SNEGSKA (reference sequence). The CDR3 is CSASRGHGPNNEQFF. CDR3 bases: TGCAGTGCTAGTAGGGGACACGGTCCGAACAATGAGCAGTTCTTC.

This clonotype was recorded a few times. The V call is TRBV4-3, the J call TRBJ1-6; no clear D gene. CDR3 length: 15 amino acids. Germline V CDR1 and CDR2: LGHNA, YSLEER. V was shortened by 0 bases and J by 9 bases, with 12 bases between the two germline ends. CDR3 loop: CASSQEIRVGSPLHF. CDR3 nucleotide sequence: TGCGCCAGCAGCCAAGAAATAAGGGTTGGTTCACCCCTCCACTTT.

This clonotype came up a few times. The chain uses TRBV5-1 and TRBJ2-3; D ambiguous. The germline V and J ends were trimmed by 4 bases and 4 bases, with 13 bases remaining between them. Per the germline V gene, CDR1 is SGHRS and CDR2 is YFSETQ. The CDR3 totals 14 residues. The CDR3 reads CASSPSFESDTQYF. CDR3 DNA: TGCGCCAGCAGCCCCTCCTTCGAGTCAGATACGCAGTATTTT.

This clonotype was seen more than once but under ten times. V usage is TRBV11-2 and J usage is TRBJ2-1; the D call may be TRBD1 or TRBD2 (5 bases each). The germline CDR1 and CDR2 sequences are SGHAT and FQNNGV. This CDR3 has 16 residues. V lost 3 bases to trimming and J lost 6 bases, with 18 bases between them. CDR3 nucleotides: TGTGCCAGCAGCTTTCAGAGGGGTGTGAGGGGCAATGAGCAGTTCTTC. Protein product: CASSFQRGVRGNEQFF.

The chain recombines TRBV7-3 with TRBJ1-5; no reliable D call. CDR3 length: 13 amino acids. V was clipped by 8 bases and J by 0 bases, with 8 bases between them. CDR1 SGHTA and CDR2 FQGTGA come from the germline V gene. CDR3 region: CASATDSNQPQHF. The CDR3, as DNA: TGTGCCAGCGCTACGGATAGCAATCAGCCCCAGCATTTT.

The V gene is TRBV5-1, the J gene TRBJ1-4; TRBD1 might be the D (6 bases). Germline assignment: CDR1 SGHRS and CDR2 YFSETQ. V gave up 1 base and J gave up 8 bases, with 15 bases separating them. The CDR3 runs 15 residues. This CDR3 is CASSLTGSPEEKLFF. CDR3 nucleotides: TGCGCCAGCAGCTTGACAGGGAGTCCGGAGGAAAAACTGTTTTTT. The full variable domain, in which reference TRBV5-1 and TRBJ1-4 provide the parts outside the CDR3, is KAGVTQTPRYLIKTRGQQVTLSCSPISGHRSVSWYQQTPGQGLQFLFEYFSETQRNKGNFPGRFSGRQFSNSRSEMNVSTLELGDSALYLCASSLTGSPEEKLFFGSGTQLSVL.

In this sample, this clonotype turned up a few times. The genes are TRBV2 and TRBJ2-2; D not certain. The CDR3 runs to 16 residues. Trimming cost V 2 bases and J 0 bases, with 10 bases left between them. Looked up from germline, CDR1 is SNHLY and CDR2 is FYNNEI. CDR3 bases: TGTGCCAGCAGTGAAAACGGCTATCCGAACACCGGGGAGCTGTTTTTT. The encoded protein is CASSENGYPNTGELFF.

This sequence joins TRBV7-6 and TRBJ2-1; the D gene is possibly TRBD2 (5 bases). Germline V gene data show CDR1 as SGHVS and CDR2 as FNYEAQ. Between the trimmed V and J ends, which lost 4 bases and 8 bases, there was a span of 15 bases. CDR3 size: 14 residues. CDR3 loop: CASSSIRLNHEQFF. The CDR3 region has the DNA TGTGCCAGCAGCTCCATAAGACTAAACCATGAGCAGTTCTTC.

This clonotype was seen more than once but under ten times. The chain is built from TRBV7-2 and TRBJ2-6; D unclear. The CDR3 consists of 17 residues. Germline V gene lookup returns CDR1 SGHTA and CDR2 FQGNSA. The CDR3 reads CATSLGSPNSGANVLTF. For the CDR3, the DNA is TGTGCTACCTCGTTGGGCAGCCCGAACTCTGGGGCCAACGTCCTGACTTTC.

This clonotype was counted only a few times. The chain recombines TRBV5-5 with TRBJ1-1, with unresolved D. Trimming took 1 base from V and 5 from J, leaving 9 bases between them. Germline values: CDR1 SGHKS, CDR2 YYEKEE (reference sequence). The CDR3 has 13 amino acids. The CDR3 DNA reads as TGTGCCAGCAGCTTGTGGGTGGAAACTGAAGCTTTCTTT. It translates to CASSLWVETEAFF.

This clonotype was found a few times. The chain carries TRBV7-9 and TRBJ1-2; D is possibly TRBD1 (5 bases). The CDR3 sequence is 15 residues long. The V end was cut by 3 bases, the J end by 3 bases, with 14 bases between. From germline, CDR1 is SEHNR and CDR2 FQNEAQ (reference sequence). CDR3 protein: CASSLGPRGDYGYTF. The CDR3, as DNA: TGTGCCAGCAGCTTGGGTCCGAGAGGGGACTATGGCTACACCTTC.

This clonotype was found many times. V gene TRBV5-1 combines with J gene TRBJ1-1, with 9 bases fitting TRBD1. CDR1 and CDR2 (germline): SGHRS, YFSETQ. The CDR3 extends over 14 amino acids. V lost 4 bases to trimming and J lost 1 base; unmatched junction nucleotides: 2. Written as DNA, the CDR3 is TGCGCCAGCAGCCTACAGGGGGCGAACACTGAAGCTTTCTTT. It yields the protein CASSLQGANTEAFF.

This sequence joins TRBV5-6 and TRBJ2-4; tentatively, D is TRBD2 (5 bases). Germline lookup yields CDR1 SGHDT and CDR2 YYEEEE. The ends were cut back, 2 bases at V and 4 bases at J, with 13 bases in the middle. CDR3 length equals 15 residues. As DNA, the CDR3 is TGTGCCAGCAGCTTATCTCAACCGGGGAAAAACATTCAGTACTTC. It translates to CASSLSQPGKNIQYF.

In nucleotides, the CDR3 is TGTGCCAGCAGTACCGGACTAGCGGGACATGAGCAGTTCTTC. This codes for CASSTGLAGHEQFF. This chain uses TRBV12-3 or TRBV12-4 with TRBJ2-1; 12 nucleotides line up with TRBD2. The CDR3 spans 14 residues. The V gene end was trimmed by 5 bases and the J gene end by 8 bases; junction bases not matched to a gene: 4.

This clonotype came up a few times. The chain carries TRBV7-2 and TRBJ1-5; possibly TRBD1 for D (6 bases). Trimming cost V 5 bases and J 0 bases, with 26 bases left between them. The germline V gene has CDR1 SGHTA and CDR2 FQGNSA. This CDR3 is 20 amino acids long. As DNA, the CDR3 is TGTGCCAGCAGCGATAGGGGGTGGCACCAGGGGATGGTTAGCAATCAGCCCCAGCATTTT. Its protein is CASSDRGWHQGMVSNQPQHF.

This clonotype turned up a few times. The genes are TRBV20-1 and TRBJ1-1; 7 positions agree with TRBD1. Germline V CDR1 and CDR2: DFQATT, SNEGSKA (reference sequence). The CDR3 runs 15 residues. Unmatched junction bases numbered 7, after V lost 0 bases and J lost 3 bases. The CDR3 sequence is CSARDLGRGDTEAFF. CDR3 DNA: TGCAGTGCTAGAGATCTCGGCAGGGGGGACACTGAAGCTTTCTTT.

This clonotype has a count of ten or more. The chain uses TRBV20-1 and TRBJ2-5; a weak D match, TRBD1 (5 bases). The germline CDR1 and CDR2 sequences are DFQATT and SNEGSKA (reference sequence). V was cut by 2 bases and J by 4 bases, with 5 bases left in between. This CDR3 is built from 11 residues. CDR3 nucleotides: TGCAGTGCTAGACAGGGAGAGACCCAGTACTTC. Translation gives CSARQGETQYF.

J is TRBJ2-5 and V is TRBV5-1, with 7 bases fitting TRBD1. Germline-derived CDR1 and CDR2 are SGHRS and YFSETQ. The trim removed 4 bases at V and 2 bases at J, leaving 11 bases unmatched. The length of the CDR3 is 16 residues. CDR3 DNA sequence: TGCGCCAGCAGCCCACTTGGGACAGTAAATCAAGAGACCCAGTACTTC. Protein sequence: CASSPLGTVNQETQYF.

The rearrangement uses TRBV7-9 and TRBJ2-7, with D tentatively TRBD1 or TRBD2 (6 bases each). V shed 5 bases and J shed 6 bases, with 17 bases lying between them. CDR1 SEHNR and CDR2 FQNEAQ come from the germline V gene (reference sequence). This CDR3 is built from 14 residues. CDR3 DNA: TGTGCCAGCAGCCAAGGGGGGAGCCCAAGCGAGCAGTACTTC. Translating gives CASSQGGSPSEQYF.

This clonotype was found many times. The J gene is TRBJ2-3, the V gene TRBV6-5, with a possible D match to TRBD2 (6 bases). Looked up from germline, CDR1 is MNHEY and CDR2 is SVGAGI. The CDR3 extends over 18 amino acids. V was trimmed by 0 bases and J by 8 bases, leaving 24 bases between them. The CDR3 coding sequence is TGTGCCAGCAGTTACTCGATCCCAGGATCCCCTATTAGCGGTACGCAGTATTTT. As protein: CASSYSIPGSPISGTQYF.

DNA for the CDR3: TGTGCCAGCTCACGGGACATTCAATACGAGCAGTACTTC. Its protein is CASSRDIQYEQYF. The rearrangement uses TRBV18 and TRBJ2-7, with D possibly being TRBD1 (6 bases). There are 13 residues in the CDR3. Germline CDR1 KGHSH, CDR2 LQKENI. The ends were cut back, 4 bases at V and 4 bases at J, with 11 bases in the middle.

The chain employs TRBV12-3 or TRBV12-4 and TRBJ1-2, with TRBD1 identical over 7 bases. The V and J ends lost 5 bases and 3 bases, in that order; junction bases with no gene match: 12. This CDR3 spans 16 amino acids. The CDR3 region has the DNA TGTGCCAGCAGTCCTGACAGGGTGGGTCTTCACTATGGCTACACCTTC. Its translation is CASSPDRVGLHYGYTF.